The entry below describes one T cell receptor beta chain. Its antigen is not identified. Trimming left V 6 bases short and J 1 base short, with 10 bases between. From germline, CDR1 is MNHEY and CDR2 SVGAGI. The CDR3 length is 15 residues. The data were obtained in a study of OX40 agonist ivuxolimab in advanced cancers. Study-level background: Head and neck, renal cell, melanoma or hepatocellular carcinoma were the cancers that dose-escalation patients had.

Study results and caveats: There were, on average, more expanded clones in CD8+ T cells than in CD4+. Both CD4+ and CD8+ T cell populations in blood had undergone clonal expansion by week 6 at 0.1 to 3.0 mg/kg.

Here immunoSEQ multiplex PCR was the method, and the copy in TCRdb shows in-frame clones only, minus some. This table has about 130,000 clones, about nine tenths appearing once. This TCR was recovered from an adult with an advanced solid tumor such as melanoma, head and neck, liver or kidney cancer. This chain links TRBV6-5 with TRBJ2-6, with D maybe TRBD1 (6 bases). Sample: CD4+ or CD8+ T cells sorted from blood, taken in a trial of the OX40 agonist ivuxolimab. CDR3: CASRQTGSGANVLTF. The CDR3 DNA follows: TGTGCCAGCAGACAAACAGGGTCTGGGGCCAACGTCCTGACTTTC.